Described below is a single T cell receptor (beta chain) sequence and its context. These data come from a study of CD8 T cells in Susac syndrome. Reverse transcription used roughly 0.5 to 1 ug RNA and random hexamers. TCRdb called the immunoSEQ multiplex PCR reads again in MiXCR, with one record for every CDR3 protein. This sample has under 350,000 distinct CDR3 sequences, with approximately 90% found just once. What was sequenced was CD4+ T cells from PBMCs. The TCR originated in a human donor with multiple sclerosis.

The CDR3 loop is CASSMRGQGNEQYF. The CDR3 region has the DNA TGTGCCAGTAGTATGAGGGGACAGGGAAACGAGCAGTACTTC. V and J are TRBV19 and TRBJ2-7, with 9 bases fitting TRBD1. Germline CDR1 LNHDA, CDR2 SQIVND (reference sequence). J was trimmed by 5 bases and V by 3 bases; bases with no gene match: 5. This CDR3 is built from 14 residues.